This T cell receptor (beta chain) was sequenced for a study of CD8 T cells in ankylosing spondylitis. Whole-study findings and limits: One TCR beta motif, made up of under ten highly homologous variants, appeared characteristic of ankylosing spondylitis blood.

This clonotype was seen just once. Its specificity is unknown. Library preparation for TCR beta used quantitative 5'-RACE with molecular barcodes. TCRdb reprocessed the 5' RACE reads with MiXCR, giving one entry per CDR3 protein. The table includes about 220,000 distinct CDR3 sequences, about 7.3% detected once. The CDR3 consists of 12 residues. CDR1 is ENHRY and CDR2 is SYGVKD in the germline V gene. V lost 8 bases to trimming and J lost 3 bases, with 10 bases between them. The clonotype originates from a male donor with ankylosing spondylitis. The sample consisted of blood, either unsorted or a sorted T cell fraction (not recorded which). The chain combines TRBV10-3 with TRBJ2-5; no definite D call. The CDR3 DNA reads TGTGCCATCGGCCATTCAGAAGAGACCCAGTACTTC. Its translation is CAIGHSEETQYF.